Each of the 13 T cell receptor beta chains below was sequenced from the same sample in a study of blood T cell repertoires in COVID-19. The method was immunoSEQ multiplex PCR; TCRdb's version includes in-frame clones alone and lacks a portion of them. Of a few hundred thousand clones listed, just under 90% are singletons. Sequencing used PBMCs or T cells enriched from blood (not recorded which). These receptor sequences come from a woman aged 50 to 65 who had recovered from COVID-19.

This clone was counted once. The chain recombines TRBV4-3 with TRBJ1-2; D is ambiguous. Germline CDR1 is LGHNA and CDR2 is YSLEER. The CDR3 extends over 17 amino acids. V gave up 4 bases and J gave up 0 bases, with 18 bases separating them. The CDR3 reads CASSPETWTGPNYGYTF. The CDR3 DNA is TGCGCCAGCAGCCCCGAGACATGGACTGGTCCTAACTATGGCTACACCTTC.

This clone showed up just a few times. V is TRBV5-6 and J is TRBJ2-1, with TRBD1 as a possible D gene (5 bases). The CDR3 extends over 15 amino acids. V was cut by 1 base and J by 2 bases, with 10 bases left in between. The germline gives CDR1 SGHDT, CDR2 YYEEEE. In DNA form, the CDR3 reads TGTGCCAGCAGCTTGTTCAGGGTCACCTACAATGAGCAGTTCTTC. It encodes CASSLFRVTYNEQFF.

The chain recombines TRBV4-1 with TRBJ2-7; tentative D call: TRBD2 (6 bases). Trimming stripped 0 bases from V and 4 bases from J, with 10 bases between. This CDR3 spans 14 amino acids. Germline loops: CDR1 MGHRA, CDR2 YSYEKL. CDR3 nucleotide sequence: TGCGCCAGCAGCCAAGAGACTAGAGGTTACGAGCAGTACTTC. Its protein is CASSQETRGYEQYF.

This clone was counted only a few times. Written as DNA, the CDR3 is TGCGCCAGCAGCCCCGGGACAGGTTATGAAAAACTGTTTTTT. Translating it yields CASSPGTGYEKLFF. The chain employs TRBV4-3 and TRBJ1-4; 8 positions agree with TRBD1. After removal of 4 bases from V and 6 bases from J, the junction contained 4 bases not matched to a gene. Germline CDR1 LGHNA, CDR2 YSLEER. CDR3 length: 14 amino acids.

In this sample, this clone turned up many times. This chain joins TRBV3-1 (or the pseudogene TRBV3-2) and TRBJ1-1, with 10 bases fitting TRBD1. Trimming took 4 bases from V and 1 from J; bases not matched to a gene: 6. CDR1 and CDR2 (germline): LGHDT, YNNKEL (reference sequence). This CDR3 has 16 residues. The DNA of the CDR3 is TGTGCCAGCAGCCCAGACAGGGGGCGAAGGAACACTGAAGCTTTCTTT. Amino acid sequence: CASSPDRGRRNTEAFF.

This clone has just one count. The gene calls are TRBV5-1 and TRBJ1-4; no clear D gene. The V gene lost 4 bases and the J gene lost 0 bases, with 7 bases spanning the gap. This CDR3 is built from 14 residues. CDR1 SGHRS and CDR2 YFSETQ come from the germline V gene. The CDR3 here is CASSPDSTNEKLFF. As DNA, the CDR3 is TGCGCCAGCAGCCCAGATTCAACTAATGAAAAACTGTTTTTT.

The chain couples TRBV12-3 or TRBV12-4 to TRBJ1-2, with D uncertain. V was shortened by 3 bases and J by 7 bases, with 9 bases between the two germline ends. CDR3 size: 12 residues. The CDR3 sequence is CASSFGVGGYTF. CDR3 bases: TGTGCCAGCAGTTTCGGGGTCGGTGGCTACACCTTC.

The sample holds one count of this clone. The chain employs TRBV28 and TRBJ2-7; D possibly corresponds to TRBD1 (5 bases). CDR3 length: 14 residues. Germline loops: CDR1 MDHEN, CDR2 SYDVKM. V was pared by 1 base and J by 3 bases, with 10 bases between. CDR3 sequence (DNA): TGTGCCAGCAGTTTATCGGACATCCTCTACGAGCAGTACTTC. Translation: CASSLSDILYEQYF. Supplemented by reference TRBV28 and TRBJ2-7, the full variable domain reads DVKVTQSSRYLVKRTGEKVFLECVQDMDHENMFWYRQDPGLGLRLIYFSYDVKMKEKGDIPEGYSVSREKKERFSLILESASTNQTSMYLCASSLSDILYEQYFGPGTRLTVT.

The gene calls are TRBV11-2 and TRBJ1-5; the D gene is possibly TRBD1 (6 bases). Trimming left V 0 bases short and J 5 bases short, with 11 bases between. This CDR3 has 15 amino acids. Per germline, CDR1 SGHAT and CDR2 FQNNGV. CDR3 protein: CASSLDDEGDQPQHF. The CDR3 DNA reads TGTGCCAGCAGCTTAGATGACGAGGGGGATCAGCCCCAGCATTTT.

CDR3 protein: CASSLLSGGNQETQYF. The CDR3 bases are TGTGCCAGCAGCTTATTATCGGGGGGGAACCAAGAGACCCAGTACTTC. The chain joins TRBV7-8 to TRBJ2-5, with 8 bases lining up with TRBD2. CDR1 and CDR2 (germline): SGHVS, FQNEAQ. This CDR3 spans 16 amino acids. V gave up 2 bases and J gave up 0 bases; unmatched junction bases: 5.

This sequence joins TRBV30 and TRBJ1-1; D not certain. V gave up 0 bases and J gave up 5 bases, with 10 bases separating them. CDR1 and CDR2 from the germline V gene are GTSNPN and SVGIG (reference sequence). CDR3 length: 13 residues. In nucleotides, the CDR3 is TGTGCCTGGAGTGTAGGCGGGTGGACTGAAGCTTTCTTT. Translation: CAWSVGGWTEAFF.

This rearrangement joins TRBV6-1 to TRBJ2-5; 9 bases fit TRBD2. The CDR3 has 15 residues. V trimming: 0 bases; J trimming: 9 bases; junction bases outside the gene matches: 8. Germline V gene data show CDR1 as MNHNS and CDR2 as SASEGT. This CDR3 reads CASSEALAGRAAQYF. The CDR3 DNA reads TGTGCCAGCAGTGAAGCCCTAGCGGGACGCGCGGCCCAGTACTTC.

The chain recombines TRBV7-8 with TRBJ1-4; the D gene is possibly TRBD1 (6 bases). The CDR3 runs 15 residues. V lost 5 bases and J lost 5, with 15 bases in between. The germline V gene has CDR1 SGHVS and CDR2 FQNEAQ. The CDR3 nucleotides read TGTGCCAGCAGCCAAGGGGGGAGGGAAAATGAAAAACTGTTTTTT. This encodes CASSQGGRENEKLFF. The full variable domain, in which reference TRBV7-8 and TRBJ1-4 provide the parts outside the CDR3, is GAGVSQSPRYKVAKRGQDVALRCDPISGHVSLFWYQQALGQGPEFLTYFQNEAQLDKSGLPSDRFFAERPEGSVSTLKIQRTQQEDSAVYLCASSQGGRENEKLFFGSGTQLSVL.